This note documents a single TCR beta chain sequence. The antigen remains undetermined. This entry belongs to a study of radiotherapy plus CTLA-4 blockade in lung cancer. Study-wide context: Among all patients, more than 15% showed objective responses, while about 31% had disease control. Study-level results: Early blood T cell clone dynamics reportedly forecast response best, with interferon-beta. Radiotherapy with ipilimumab was followed by blood expansion of tumor-derived clones.

Patients in the study, people with chemo-refractory metastatic non-small-cell lung cancer, received focal radiation plus ipilimumab CTLA-4 blockade. Assay used: immunoSEQ multiplex PCR; TCRdb lists only in-frame clones, some missing. The table has fewer than 140,000 clones, approximately 81% seen once. Trimming took 2 bases from V and 1 from J, leaving 16 bases between them. The germline gives CDR1 SGHVS, CDR2 FNYEAQ. This CDR3 region has 17 residues. The source was peripheral blood, collected from a patient treated with radiotherapy plus ipilimumab. The chain couples TRBV7-6 to TRBJ2-3; unclear D gene. The sequence was collected from a human donor with non-small cell lung cancer that progressed on radiotherapy plus ipilimumab. Some clones in this sample may be carry-over from other donors' samples. CDR3 amino acids: CASSLLPALGGTDTQYF. CDR3 nucleotides: TGTGCCAGCAGCTTACTTCCCGCCCTAGGTGGCACAGATACGCAGTATTTT.